The next 12 T cell receptor beta chains were all read from a single sample in a study of chemoradiotherapy in HPV16-positive cancers. Libraries were prepared by immunoSEQ multiplex PCR; TCRdb keeps only in-frame clonotypes and omits some of them. The table includes over 850 clones, approximately 75% detected once. The sample in question was tumor tissue, obtained from a patient who underwent chemoradiotherapy. Receptors originate from a human donor with HPV-associated anogenital cancer.

The V gene is TRBV7-3, the J gene TRBJ2-5; perhaps TRBD1 as D (6 bases). The CDR3 loop spans 13 amino acids. Germline CDR1 and CDR2: SGHTA and FQGTGA. V was trimmed by 5 bases and J by 6 bases, leaving 13 bases between them. In nucleotides, the CDR3 is TGTGCCAGCAGCACAGGGCCGGGACAGACCCAGTACTTC. Protein: CASSTGPGQTQYF.

The genes are TRBV4-2 and TRBJ1-1, with 8 bases identical to TRBD1. With 0 bases clipped from V and 5 bases from J, the junction kept 2 bases outside the gene matches. The CDR3 extends over 14 amino acids. Per the germline V gene, CDR1 is LGHNA and CDR2 is YNFKEQ. The CDR3 loop is CASSQDRGRTEAFF. CDR3 DNA: TGTGCCAGCAGCCAAGACAGGGGGCGGACTGAAGCTTTCTTT.

The V gene is TRBV6-6, the J gene TRBJ1-3, with a possible D match to TRBD1 (5 bases). CDR1 is MNHNY and CDR2 is SVGAGI in the germline V gene (reference sequence). Trimming took off 0 bases at V and 2 bases at J, with 8 bases between the two ends. CDR3 length equals 15 residues. The CDR3 sequence is CASSYSGGAGNTIYF. DNA of the CDR3: TGTGCCAGCAGTTACTCGGGGGGAGCTGGAAACACCATATATTTT.

Here the CDR3 reads CASKITSTNEKLFF. The CDR3 nucleotides are TGTGCCAGCAAAATCACCTCAACTAATGAAAAACTGTTTTTT. This rearrangement joins TRBV27 to TRBJ1-4; D gene uncertain. The CDR3 is 14 residues long. V lost 7 bases and J lost 0, with 9 bases in between. Germline-derived CDR1 and CDR2 are MNHEY and SMNVEV (reference sequence).

The genes are TRBV4-3 and TRBJ1-5; D possibly corresponds to TRBD1 (5 bases). Germline assignment: CDR1 LGHNA and CDR2 YSLEER. Deletions cut 0 bases from V and 7 bases from J, with 13 bases between. This CDR3 has 15 residues. CDR3 DNA: TGCGCCAGCAGCCAAGATGAGGGACTTGGCCAGCCCCAGCATTTT. Protein sequence: CASSQDEGLGQPQHF.

The chain links TRBV7-9 to TRBJ2-3; 7 positions match TRBD1. Trimming took 5 bases from V and 2 from J; bases not matched to a gene: 7. The CDR3 runs to 15 residues. Per the germline V gene, CDR1 is SEHNR and CDR2 is FQNEAQ (reference sequence). CDR3 nucleotides: TGTGCCAGCAGCACCCGGGACAGATTCACAGATACGCAGTATTTT. Protein sequence: CASSTRDRFTDTQYF.

This chain links TRBV7-2 with TRBJ1-2; D ambiguous. Per the germline V gene, CDR1 is SGHTA and CDR2 is FQGNSA. Trimming removed 5 bases from V and 8 bases from J, with 9 bases in between. This CDR3 is built from 11 residues. The CDR3 loop reads CASSRSGGYTF. Here the CDR3 DNA reads TGTGCCAGCAGCCGATCTGGGGGCTACACCTTC.

The CDR3 DNA reads as TGTGCCAGCAGCTCGGACGGCCTGTATGGCTACACCTTC. It encodes CASSSDGLYGYTF. J is TRBJ1-2 and V is TRBV11-2; no definite D call. The CDR3 is made up of 13 amino acids. V was pared by 4 bases and J by 5 bases, with 11 bases between. Germline assignment: CDR1 SGHAT and CDR2 FQNNGV.

The rearrangement uses TRBV6-5 and TRBJ1-6, with TRBD1 matching 8 bases. This CDR3 region has 15 residues. V was pared by 5 bases and J by 7 bases, with 7 bases of the junction left unmatched. Germline CDR1 is MNHEY and CDR2 is SVGAGI. The CDR3 here is CASSVRQGTNSPLHF. The CDR3 region has the DNA TGTGCCAGCAGTGTCAGACAGGGGACCAATTCACCCCTCCACTTT.

The rearrangement links TRBV7-2 to TRBJ2-5; D may be TRBD1 (5 bases). CDR1 is SGHTA and CDR2 is FQGNSA in the germline V gene. Trimming took 6 bases from V and 5 from J, leaving 13 bases between them. The CDR3 contains 13 residues. The CDR3 bases are TGTGCCAGCAGGCCAGGGATGTGGGAGACCCAGTACTTC. Translated, it gives CASRPGMWETQYF.

This sequence joins TRBV11-2 and TRBJ2-7; 14 bases are a match to TRBD2. V lost 5 bases, J lost 12 bases, and 6 bases stayed unmatched. The CDR3 is 13 residues long. Germline CDR1 is SGHAT and CDR2 is FQNNGV. Here the CDR3 DNA reads TGTGCCAGCAGCGCAAGACTAGCGGGAGGGGGGTACTTC. This gives the protein CASSARLAGGGYF.

This clone was counted a few times. The rearrangement links TRBV7-9 to TRBJ1-2; D not resolved. The V gene's germline CDR1 is SEHNR and CDR2 FQNEAQ (reference sequence). V was shortened by 5 bases and J by 10 bases, with 11 bases between the two germline ends. The CDR3 sequence is 11 residues long. The CDR3 sequence is CASSATVSYTF. CDR3 nucleotides: TGTGCCAGCAGCGCAACAGTGTCCTACACCTTC.